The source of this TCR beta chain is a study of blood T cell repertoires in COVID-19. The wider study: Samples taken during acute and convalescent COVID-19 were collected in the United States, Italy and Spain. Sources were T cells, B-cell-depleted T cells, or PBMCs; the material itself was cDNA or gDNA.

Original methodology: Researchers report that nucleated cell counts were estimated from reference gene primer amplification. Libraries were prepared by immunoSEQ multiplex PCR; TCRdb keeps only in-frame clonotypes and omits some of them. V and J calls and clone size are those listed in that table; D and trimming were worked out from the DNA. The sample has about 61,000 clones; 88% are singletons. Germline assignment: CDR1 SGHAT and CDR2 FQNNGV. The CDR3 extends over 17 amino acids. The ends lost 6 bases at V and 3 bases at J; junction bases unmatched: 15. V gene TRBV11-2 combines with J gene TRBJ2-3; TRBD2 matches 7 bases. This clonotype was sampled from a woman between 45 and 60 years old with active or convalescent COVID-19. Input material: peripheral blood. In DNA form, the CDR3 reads TGTGCCAGCAGTTTGATGTATGGGGAGGGCGGGACAGATACGCAGTATTTT. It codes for CASSLMYGEGGTDTQYF. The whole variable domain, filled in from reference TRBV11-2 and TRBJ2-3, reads EAGVAQSPRYKIIEKRQSVAFWCNPISGHATLYWYQQILGQGPKLLIQFQNNGVVDDSQLPKDRFSAERLKGVDSTLKIQPAKLEDSAVYLCASSLMYGEGGTDTQYFGPGTRLTVL.